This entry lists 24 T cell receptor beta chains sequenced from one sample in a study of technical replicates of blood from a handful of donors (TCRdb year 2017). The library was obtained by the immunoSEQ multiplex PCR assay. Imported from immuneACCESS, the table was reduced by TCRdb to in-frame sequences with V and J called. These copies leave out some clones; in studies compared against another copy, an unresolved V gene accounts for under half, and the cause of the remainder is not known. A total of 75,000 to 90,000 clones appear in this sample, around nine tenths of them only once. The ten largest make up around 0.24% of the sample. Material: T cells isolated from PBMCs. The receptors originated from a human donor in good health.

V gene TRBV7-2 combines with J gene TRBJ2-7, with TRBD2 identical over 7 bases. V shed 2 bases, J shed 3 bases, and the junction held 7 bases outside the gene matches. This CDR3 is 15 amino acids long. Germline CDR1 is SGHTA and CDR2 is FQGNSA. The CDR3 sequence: CASSLSGGTNYEQYF. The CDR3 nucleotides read TGTGCCAGCAGCTTATCCGGGGGGACTAACTACGAGCAGTACTTC. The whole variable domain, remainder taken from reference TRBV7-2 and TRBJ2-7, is GAGVSQSPSNKVTEKGKDVELRCDPISGHTALYWYRQSLGQGLEFLIYFQGNSAPDKSGLPSDRFSAERTGGSVSTLTIQRTQQEDSAVYLCASSLSGGTNYEQYFGPGTRLTVT.

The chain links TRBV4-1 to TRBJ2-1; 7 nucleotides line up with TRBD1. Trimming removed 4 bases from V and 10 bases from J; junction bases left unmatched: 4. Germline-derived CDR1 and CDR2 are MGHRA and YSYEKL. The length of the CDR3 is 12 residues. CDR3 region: CASSRKGAEQFF. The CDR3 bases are TGCGCCAGCAGCCGCAAGGGGGCCGAGCAGTTCTTC.

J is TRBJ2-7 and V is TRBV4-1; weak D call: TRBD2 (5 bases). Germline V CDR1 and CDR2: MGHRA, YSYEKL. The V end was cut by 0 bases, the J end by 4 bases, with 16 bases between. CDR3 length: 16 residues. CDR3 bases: TGCGCCAGCAGCCAAGATCTTAACCCGCGGGCGTACGAGCAGTACTTC. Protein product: CASSQDLNPRAYEQYF.

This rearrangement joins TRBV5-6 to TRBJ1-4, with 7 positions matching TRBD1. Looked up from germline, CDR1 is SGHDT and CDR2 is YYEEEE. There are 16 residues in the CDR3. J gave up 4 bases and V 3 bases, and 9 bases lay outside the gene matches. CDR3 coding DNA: TGTGCCAGCAGCTCTAAACTGTGGGACAGTAATGAAAAACTGTTTTTT. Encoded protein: CASSSKLWDSNEKLFF.

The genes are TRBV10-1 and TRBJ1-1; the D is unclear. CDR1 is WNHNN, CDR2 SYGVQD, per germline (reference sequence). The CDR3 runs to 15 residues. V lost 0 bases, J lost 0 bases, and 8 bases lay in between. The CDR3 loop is CASSESRVMNTEAFF. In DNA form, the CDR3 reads TGCGCCAGCAGTGAGTCTCGGGTAATGAACACTGAAGCTTTCTTT.

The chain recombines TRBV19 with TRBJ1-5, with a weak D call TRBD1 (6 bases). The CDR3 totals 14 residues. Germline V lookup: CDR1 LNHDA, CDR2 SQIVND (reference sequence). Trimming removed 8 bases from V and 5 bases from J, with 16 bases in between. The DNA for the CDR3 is TGTGCCAGTCGCCAACAGGGCCTCTATCAGCCCCAGCATTTT. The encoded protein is CASRQQGLYQPQHF.

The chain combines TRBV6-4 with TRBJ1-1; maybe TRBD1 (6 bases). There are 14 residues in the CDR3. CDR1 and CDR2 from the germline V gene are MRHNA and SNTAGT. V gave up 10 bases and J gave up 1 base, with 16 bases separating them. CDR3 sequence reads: CATRRGGGNTEAFF. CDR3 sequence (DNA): TGTGCCACTAGGCGGGGAGGGGGGAACACTGAAGCTTTCTTT.

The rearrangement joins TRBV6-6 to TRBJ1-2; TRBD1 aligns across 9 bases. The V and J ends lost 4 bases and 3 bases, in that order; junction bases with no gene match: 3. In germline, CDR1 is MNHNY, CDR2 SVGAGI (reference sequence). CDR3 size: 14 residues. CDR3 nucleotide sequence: TGTGCCAGCAGTTGGGGGGACAGGGACTATGGCTACACCTTC. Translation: CASSWGDRDYGYTF.

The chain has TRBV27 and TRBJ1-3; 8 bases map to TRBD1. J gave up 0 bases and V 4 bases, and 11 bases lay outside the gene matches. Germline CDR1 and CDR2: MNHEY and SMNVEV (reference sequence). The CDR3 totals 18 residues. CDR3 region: CASSSTLGDRYSGNTIYF. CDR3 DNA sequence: TGTGCCAGCAGTTCTACGTTAGGGGACAGGTACTCTGGAAACACCATATATTTT.

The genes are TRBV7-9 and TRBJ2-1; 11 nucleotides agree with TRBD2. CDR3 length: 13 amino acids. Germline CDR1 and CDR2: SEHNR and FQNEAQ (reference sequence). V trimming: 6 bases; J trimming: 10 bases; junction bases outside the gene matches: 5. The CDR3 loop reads CASREGLAEEQFF. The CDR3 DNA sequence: TGTGCCAGCAGGGAGGGACTAGCGGAAGAGCAGTTCTTC.

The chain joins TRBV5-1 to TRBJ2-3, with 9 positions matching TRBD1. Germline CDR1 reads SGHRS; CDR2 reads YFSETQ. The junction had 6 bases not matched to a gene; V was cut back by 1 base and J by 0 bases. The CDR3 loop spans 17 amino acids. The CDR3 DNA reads TGCGCCAGCAGCTTGTTCGGGACAGGGACTAGCACAGATACGCAGTATTTT. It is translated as CASSLFGTGTSTDTQYF. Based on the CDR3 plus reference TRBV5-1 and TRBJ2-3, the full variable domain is KAGVTQTPRYLIKTRGQQVTLSCSPISGHRSVSWYQQTPGQGLQFLFEYFSETQRNKGNFPGRFSGRQFSNSRSEMNVSTLELGDSALYLCASSLFGTGTSTDTQYFGPGTRLTVL.

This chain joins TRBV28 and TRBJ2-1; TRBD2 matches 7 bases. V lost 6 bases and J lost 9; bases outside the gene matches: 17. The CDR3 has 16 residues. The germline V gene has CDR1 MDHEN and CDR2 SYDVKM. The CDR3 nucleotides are TGTGCCAGCAGCTCGACTTGGTGGCGGGAGTCTTTTGAGCAGTTCTTC. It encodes CASSSTWWRESFEQFF.

The CDR3 DNA follows: TGTGCCAGCAGCCCAAAAAACAGGGCATATGGCTACACCTTC. It codes for CASSPKNRAYGYTF. J is TRBJ1-2 and V is TRBV7-9; D possibly corresponds to TRBD1 (6 bases). The CDR3 sequence is 14 residues long. V lost 5 bases to trimming and J lost 5 bases, with 15 bases between them. Per germline, CDR1 SEHNR and CDR2 FQNEAQ (reference sequence).

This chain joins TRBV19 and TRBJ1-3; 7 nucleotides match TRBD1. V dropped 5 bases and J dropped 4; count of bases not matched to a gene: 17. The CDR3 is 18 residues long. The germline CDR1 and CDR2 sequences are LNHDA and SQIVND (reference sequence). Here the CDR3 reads CASSVRDSGRIGGNTIYF. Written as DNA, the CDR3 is TGTGCCAGTAGTGTCCGGGACAGTGGAAGAATCGGGGGAAACACCATATATTTT.

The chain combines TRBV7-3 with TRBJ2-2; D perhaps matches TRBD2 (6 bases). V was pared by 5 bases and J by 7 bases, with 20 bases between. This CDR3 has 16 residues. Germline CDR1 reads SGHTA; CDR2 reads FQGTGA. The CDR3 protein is CASSLHHRLVGGELFF. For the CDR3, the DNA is TGTGCCAGCAGCCTCCACCACCGACTAGTAGGCGGGGAGCTGTTTTTT.

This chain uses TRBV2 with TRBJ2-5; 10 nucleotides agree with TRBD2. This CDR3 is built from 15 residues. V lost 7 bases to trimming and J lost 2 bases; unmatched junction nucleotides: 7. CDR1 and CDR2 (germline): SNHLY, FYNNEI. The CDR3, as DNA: TGTGCCAGCAACCCTAGCGGGGGCTTGCAAGAGACCCAGTACTTC. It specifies CASNPSGGLQETQYF.

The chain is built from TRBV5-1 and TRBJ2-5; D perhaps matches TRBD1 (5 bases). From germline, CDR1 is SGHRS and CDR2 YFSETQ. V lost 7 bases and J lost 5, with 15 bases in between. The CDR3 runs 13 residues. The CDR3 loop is CASALGSGETQYF. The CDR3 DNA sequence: TGCGCCAGCGCTCTCGGGTCAGGGGAGACCCAGTACTTC.

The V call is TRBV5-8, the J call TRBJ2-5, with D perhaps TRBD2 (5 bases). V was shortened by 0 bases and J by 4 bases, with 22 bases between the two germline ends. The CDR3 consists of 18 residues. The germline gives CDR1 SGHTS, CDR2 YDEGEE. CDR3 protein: CASSLARIVPSGGETQYF. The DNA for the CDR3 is TGTGCCAGCAGCTTGGCCCGTATAGTCCCATCAGGAGGAGAGACCCAGTACTTC.

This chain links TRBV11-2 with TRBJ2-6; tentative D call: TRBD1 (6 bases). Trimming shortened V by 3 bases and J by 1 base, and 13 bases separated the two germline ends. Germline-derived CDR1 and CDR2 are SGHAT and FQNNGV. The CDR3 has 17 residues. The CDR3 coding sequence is TGTGCCAGCAGCTTTGGGGGCCCTCCGTCTGGGGCCAACGTCCTGACTTTC. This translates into CASSFGGPPSGANVLTF.

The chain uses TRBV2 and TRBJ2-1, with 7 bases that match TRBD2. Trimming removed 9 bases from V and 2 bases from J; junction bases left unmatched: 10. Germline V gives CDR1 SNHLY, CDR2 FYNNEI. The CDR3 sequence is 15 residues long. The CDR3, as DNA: TGTGCCAGTTACTCTGGGCTAGCGGCCTACAATGAGCAGTTCTTC. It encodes CASYSGLAAYNEQFF.

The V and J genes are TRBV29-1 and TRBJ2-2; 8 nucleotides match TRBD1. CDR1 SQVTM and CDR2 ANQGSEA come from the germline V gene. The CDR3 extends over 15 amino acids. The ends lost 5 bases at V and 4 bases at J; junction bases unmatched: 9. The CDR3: CSVSQTGVLTGELFF. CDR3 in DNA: TGCAGCGTTTCCCAGACAGGGGTCCTCACCGGGGAGCTGTTTTTT.

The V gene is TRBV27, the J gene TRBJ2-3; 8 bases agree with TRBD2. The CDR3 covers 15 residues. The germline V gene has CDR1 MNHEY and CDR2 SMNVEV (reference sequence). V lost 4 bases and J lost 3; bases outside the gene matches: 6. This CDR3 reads CASSWTAGGTDTQYF. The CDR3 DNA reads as TGTGCCAGCAGTTGGACGGCGGGAGGTACAGATACGCAGTATTTT.

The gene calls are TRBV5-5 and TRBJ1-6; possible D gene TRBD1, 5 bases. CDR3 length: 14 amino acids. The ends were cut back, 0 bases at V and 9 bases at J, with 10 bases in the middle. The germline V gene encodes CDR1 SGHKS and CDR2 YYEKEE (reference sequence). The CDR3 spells CASSLVREGSPLHF. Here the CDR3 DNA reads TGTGCCAGCAGCTTGGTCAGGGAGGGTTCACCCCTCCACTTT.

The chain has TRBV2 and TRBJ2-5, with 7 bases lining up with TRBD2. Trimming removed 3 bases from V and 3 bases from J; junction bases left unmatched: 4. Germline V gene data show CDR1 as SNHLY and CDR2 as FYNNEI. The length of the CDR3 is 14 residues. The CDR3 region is CASSDNRGEETQYF. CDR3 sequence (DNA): TGTGCCAGCAGTGATAATCGGGGGGAAGAGACCCAGTACTTC.